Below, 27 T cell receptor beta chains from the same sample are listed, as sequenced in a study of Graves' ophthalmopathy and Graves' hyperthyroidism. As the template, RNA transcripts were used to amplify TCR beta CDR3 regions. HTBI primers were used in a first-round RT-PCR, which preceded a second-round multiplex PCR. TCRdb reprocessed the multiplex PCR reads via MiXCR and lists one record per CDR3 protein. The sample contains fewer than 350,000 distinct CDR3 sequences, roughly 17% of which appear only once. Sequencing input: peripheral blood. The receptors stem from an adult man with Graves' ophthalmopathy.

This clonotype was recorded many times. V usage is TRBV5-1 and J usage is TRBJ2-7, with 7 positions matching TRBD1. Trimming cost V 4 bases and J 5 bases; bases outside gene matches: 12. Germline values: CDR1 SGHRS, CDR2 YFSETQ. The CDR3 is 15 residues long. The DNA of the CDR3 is TGCGCCAGCAGCCCTCAAGCCTACAGGGGCCACGAGCAGTACTTC. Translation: CASSPQAYRGHEQYF. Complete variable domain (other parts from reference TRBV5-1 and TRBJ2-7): KAGVTQTPRYLIKTRGQQVTLSCSPISGHRSVSWYQQTPGQGLQFLFEYFSETQRNKGNFPGRFSGRQFSNSRSEMNVSTLELGDSALYLCASSPQAYRGHEQYFGPGTRLTVT.

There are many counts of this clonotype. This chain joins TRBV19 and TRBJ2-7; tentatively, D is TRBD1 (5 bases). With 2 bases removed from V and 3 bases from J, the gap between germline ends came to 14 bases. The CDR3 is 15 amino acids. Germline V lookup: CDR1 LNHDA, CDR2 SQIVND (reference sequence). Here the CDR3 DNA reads TGTGCCAGTAGTATACAGGGTCCCTTCGGCTACGAGCAGTACTTC. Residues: CASSIQGPFGYEQYF.

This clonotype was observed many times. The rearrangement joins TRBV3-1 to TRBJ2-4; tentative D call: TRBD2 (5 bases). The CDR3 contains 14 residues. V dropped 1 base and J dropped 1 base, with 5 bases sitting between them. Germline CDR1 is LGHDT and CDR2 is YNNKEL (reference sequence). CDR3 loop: CASSQGGAKNIQYF. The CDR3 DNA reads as TGTGCCAGCAGCCAAGGCGGGGCCAAAAACATTCAGTACTTC.

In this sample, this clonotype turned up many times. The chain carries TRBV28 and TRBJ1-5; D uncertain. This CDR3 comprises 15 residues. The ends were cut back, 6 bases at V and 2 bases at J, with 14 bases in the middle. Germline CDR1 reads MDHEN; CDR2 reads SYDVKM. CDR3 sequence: CASSPGFEGNQPQHF. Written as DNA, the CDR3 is TGTGCCAGCAGCCCTGGTTTCGAGGGCAATCAGCCCCAGCATTTT.

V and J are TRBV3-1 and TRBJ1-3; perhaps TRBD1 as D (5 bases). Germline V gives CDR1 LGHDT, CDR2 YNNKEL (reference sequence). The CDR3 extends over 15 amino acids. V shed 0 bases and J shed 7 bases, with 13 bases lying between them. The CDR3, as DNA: TGTGCCAGCAGCCAAGATGTGGGATGGGGGAACACCATATATTTT. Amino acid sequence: CASSQDVGWGNTIYF.

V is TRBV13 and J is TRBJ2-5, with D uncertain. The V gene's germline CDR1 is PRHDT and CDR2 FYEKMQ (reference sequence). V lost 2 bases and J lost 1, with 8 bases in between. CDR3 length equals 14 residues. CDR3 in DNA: TGTGCCAGCAGCTTAAGATCGTCCCAAGAGACCCAGTACTTC. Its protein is CASSLRSSQETQYF. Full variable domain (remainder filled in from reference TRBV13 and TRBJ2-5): AAGVIQSPRHLIKEKRETATLKCYPIPRHDTVYWYQQGPGQDPQFLISFYEKMQSDKGSIPDRFSAQQFSDYHSELNMSSLELGDSALYFCASSLRSSQETQYFGPGTRLLVL.

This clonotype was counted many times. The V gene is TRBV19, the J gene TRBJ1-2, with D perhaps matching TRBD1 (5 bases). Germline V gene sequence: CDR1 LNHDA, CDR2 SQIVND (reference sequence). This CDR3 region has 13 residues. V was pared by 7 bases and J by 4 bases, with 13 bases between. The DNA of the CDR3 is TGTGCCAGTAAAAGGGAGGGGCCCTATGGCTACACCTTC. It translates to CASKREGPYGYTF.

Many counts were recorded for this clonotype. The CDR3 loop reads CASSLGTGYPYEQYF. CDR3 nucleotide sequence: TGTGCCAGTAGTCTAGGGACAGGGTATCCCTACGAGCAGTACTTC. V usage is TRBV19 and J usage is TRBJ2-7; 9 nucleotides match TRBD1. The germline V gene has CDR1 LNHDA and CDR2 SQIVND (reference sequence). CDR3 size: 15 residues. V gave up 5 bases and J gave up 2 bases; unmatched junction bases: 7.

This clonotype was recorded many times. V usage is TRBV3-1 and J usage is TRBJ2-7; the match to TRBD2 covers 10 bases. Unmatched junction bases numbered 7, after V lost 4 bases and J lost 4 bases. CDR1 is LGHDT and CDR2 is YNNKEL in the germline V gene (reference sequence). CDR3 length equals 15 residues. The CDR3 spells CASSLWTSGGYEQYF. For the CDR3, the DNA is TGTGCCAGCAGCCTGTGGACTAGCGGAGGTTACGAGCAGTACTTC.

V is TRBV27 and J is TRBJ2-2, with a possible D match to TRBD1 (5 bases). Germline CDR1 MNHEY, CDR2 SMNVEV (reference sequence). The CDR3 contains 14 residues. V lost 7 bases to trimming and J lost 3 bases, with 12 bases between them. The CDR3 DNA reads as TGTGCCAGCATGCATGGGGCGTACACCGGGGAGCTGTTTTTT. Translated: CASMHGAYTGELFF.

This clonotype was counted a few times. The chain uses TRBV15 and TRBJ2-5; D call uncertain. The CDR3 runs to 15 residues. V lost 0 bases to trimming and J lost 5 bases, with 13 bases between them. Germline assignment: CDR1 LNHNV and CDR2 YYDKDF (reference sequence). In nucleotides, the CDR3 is TGTGCCACCAGCAGAGATTTTGGCGCCGGGGAGACCCAGTACTTC. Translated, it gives CATSRDFGAGETQYF.

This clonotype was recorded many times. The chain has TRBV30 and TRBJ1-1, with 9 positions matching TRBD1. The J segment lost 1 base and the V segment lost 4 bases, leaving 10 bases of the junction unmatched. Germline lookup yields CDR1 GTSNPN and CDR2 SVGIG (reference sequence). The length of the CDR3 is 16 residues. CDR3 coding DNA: TGTGCCTGGAAACTATTTACAGGGGGCTCGAACACTGAAGCTTTCTTT. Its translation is CAWKLFTGGSNTEAFF.

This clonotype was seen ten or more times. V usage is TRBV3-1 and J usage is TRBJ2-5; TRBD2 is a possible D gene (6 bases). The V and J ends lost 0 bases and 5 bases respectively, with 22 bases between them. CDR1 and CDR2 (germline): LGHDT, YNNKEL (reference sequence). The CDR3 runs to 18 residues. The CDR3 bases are TGTGCCAGCAGCCAAGAAACAGTCGGGTCGGGACTCACGGAGACCCAGTACTTC. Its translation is CASSQETVGSGLTETQYF.

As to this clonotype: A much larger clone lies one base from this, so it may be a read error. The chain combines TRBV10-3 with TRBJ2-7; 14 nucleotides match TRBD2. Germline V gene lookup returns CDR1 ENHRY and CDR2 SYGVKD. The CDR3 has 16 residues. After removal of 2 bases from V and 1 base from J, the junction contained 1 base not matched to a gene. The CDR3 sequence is CAISEGTSGSSYEQYF. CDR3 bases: TGTGCCATCAGTGAGGGGACTAGCGGGAGTTCCTACGAGCAGTACTTC.

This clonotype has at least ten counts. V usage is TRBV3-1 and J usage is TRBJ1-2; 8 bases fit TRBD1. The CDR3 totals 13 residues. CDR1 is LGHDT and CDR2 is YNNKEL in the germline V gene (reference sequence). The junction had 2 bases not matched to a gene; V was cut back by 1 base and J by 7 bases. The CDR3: CASSQGQGFGYTF. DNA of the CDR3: TGTGCCAGCAGCCAAGGACAGGGGTTTGGCTACACCTTC.

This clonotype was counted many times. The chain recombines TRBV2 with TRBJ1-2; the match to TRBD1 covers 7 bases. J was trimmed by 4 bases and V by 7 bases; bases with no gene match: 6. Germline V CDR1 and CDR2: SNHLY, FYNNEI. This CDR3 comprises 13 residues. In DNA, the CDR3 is TGTGCCAGCACCACGGGACAGAGCTATGGCTACACCTTC. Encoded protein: CASTTGQSYGYTF.

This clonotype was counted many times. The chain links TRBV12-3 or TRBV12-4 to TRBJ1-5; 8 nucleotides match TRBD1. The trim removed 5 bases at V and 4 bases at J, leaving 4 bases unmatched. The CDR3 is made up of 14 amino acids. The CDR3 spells CASSPDRVNQPQHF. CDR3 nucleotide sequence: TGTGCCAGCAGTCCGGACAGGGTGAATCAGCCCCAGCATTTT.

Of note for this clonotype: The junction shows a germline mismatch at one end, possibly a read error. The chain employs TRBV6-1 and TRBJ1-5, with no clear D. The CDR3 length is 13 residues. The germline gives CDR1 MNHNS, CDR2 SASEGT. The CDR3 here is CASSIRRNQPQPF. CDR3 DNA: TGTGCCAGCAGTATCAGGCGCAATCAGCCCCAGCCTTTT.

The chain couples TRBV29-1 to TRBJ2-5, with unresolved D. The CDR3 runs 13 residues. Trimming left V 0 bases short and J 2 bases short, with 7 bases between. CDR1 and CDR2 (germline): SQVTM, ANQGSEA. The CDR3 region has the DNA TGCAGCGTTGAAGATGGTTGGCAAGAGACCCAGTACTTC. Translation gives CSVEDGWQETQYF. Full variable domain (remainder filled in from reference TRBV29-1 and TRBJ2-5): SAVISQKPSRDICQRGTSLTIQCQVDSQVTMMFWYRQQPGQSLTLIATANQGSEATYESGFVIDKFPISRPNLTFSTLTVSNMSPEDSSIYLCSVEDGWQETQYFGPGTRLLVL.

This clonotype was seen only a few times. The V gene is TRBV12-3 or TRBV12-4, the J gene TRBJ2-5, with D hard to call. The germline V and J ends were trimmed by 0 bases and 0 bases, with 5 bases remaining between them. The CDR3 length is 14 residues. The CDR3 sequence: CASSLALYQETQYF. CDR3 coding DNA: TGTGCCAGCAGTTTAGCGTTGTACCAAGAGACCCAGTACTTC.

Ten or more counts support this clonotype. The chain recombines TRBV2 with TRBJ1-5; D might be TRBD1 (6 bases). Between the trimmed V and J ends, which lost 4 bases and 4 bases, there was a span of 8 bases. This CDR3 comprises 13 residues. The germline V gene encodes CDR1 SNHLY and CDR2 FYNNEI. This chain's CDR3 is CASSVDRNQPQHF. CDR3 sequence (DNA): TGTGCCAGCAGTGTGGACAGAAATCAGCCCCAGCATTTT.

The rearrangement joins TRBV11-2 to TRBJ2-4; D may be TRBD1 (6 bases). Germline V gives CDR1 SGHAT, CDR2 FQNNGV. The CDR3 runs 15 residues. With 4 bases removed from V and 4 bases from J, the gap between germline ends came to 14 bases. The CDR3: CASSYVTGTKNIQYF. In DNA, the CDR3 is TGTGCCAGCAGCTACGTCACAGGGACGAAAAACATTCAGTACTTC. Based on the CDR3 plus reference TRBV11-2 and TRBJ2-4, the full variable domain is EAGVAQSPRYKIIEKRQSVAFWCNPISGHATLYWYQQILGQGPKLLIQFQNNGVVDDSQLPKDRFSAERLKGVDSTLKIQPAKLEDSAVYLCASSYVTGTKNIQYFGAGTRLSVL.

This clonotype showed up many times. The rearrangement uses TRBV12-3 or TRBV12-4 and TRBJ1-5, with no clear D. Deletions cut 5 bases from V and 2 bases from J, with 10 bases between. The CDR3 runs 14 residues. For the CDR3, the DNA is TGTGCCAGCAGTCCTAGTGGCGGCAATCAGCCCCAGCATTTT. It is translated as CASSPSGGNQPQHF.

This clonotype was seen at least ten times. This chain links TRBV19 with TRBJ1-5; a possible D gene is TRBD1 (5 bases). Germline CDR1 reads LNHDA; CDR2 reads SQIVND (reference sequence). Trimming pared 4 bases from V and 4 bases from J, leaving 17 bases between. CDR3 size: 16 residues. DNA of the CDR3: TGTGCCAGTAGTAGGGGGTTAGTGATTGGGAATCAGCCCCAGCATTTT. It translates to CASSRGLVIGNQPQHF.

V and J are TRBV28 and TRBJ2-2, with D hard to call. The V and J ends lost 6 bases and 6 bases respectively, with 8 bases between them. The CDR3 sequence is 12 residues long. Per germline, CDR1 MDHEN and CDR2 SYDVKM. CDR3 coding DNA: TGTGCCAGCAGCGGTATCTCCGGGGAGCTGTTTTTT. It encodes CASSGISGELFF.

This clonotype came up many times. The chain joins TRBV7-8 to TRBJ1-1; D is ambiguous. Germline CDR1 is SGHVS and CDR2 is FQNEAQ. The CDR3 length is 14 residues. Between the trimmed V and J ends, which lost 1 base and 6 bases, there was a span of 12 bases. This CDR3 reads CASSLVGRRAEAFF. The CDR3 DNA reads TGTGCCAGCAGCTTAGTAGGACGCCGGGCTGAAGCTTTCTTT. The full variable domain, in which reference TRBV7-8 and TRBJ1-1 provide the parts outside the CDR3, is GAGVSQSPRYKVAKRGQDVALRCDPISGHVSLFWYQQALGQGPEFLTYFQNEAQLDKSGLPSDRFFAERPEGSVSTLKIQRTQQEDSAVYLCASSLVGRRAEAFFGQGTRLTVV.

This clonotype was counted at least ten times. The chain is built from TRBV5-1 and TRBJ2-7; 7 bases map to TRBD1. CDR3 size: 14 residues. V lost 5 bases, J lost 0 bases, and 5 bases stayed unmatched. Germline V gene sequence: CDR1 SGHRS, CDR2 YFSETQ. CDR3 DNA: TGCGCCAGCAGACGGGACAGTCGCTCCTACGAGCAGTACTTC. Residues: CASRRDSRSYEQYF.